This T cell receptor beta chain appears in the sequencing data of a study of early T cells in non-severe SARS-CoV-2 infection. Overall study context: The study sequenced bulk RNA from unsorted whole blood, with chains unpaired. Findings and caveats of the study: VDJdb matching, biased toward anti-spike CD8 responses, missed private and CD4 specificities.

Of note for this clonotype: Its antigen is not known.

The protocol attached unique molecular identifiers to individual cDNA molecules. Each CDR3 protein gets one entry after TCRdb re-called the 5' RACE reads with MiXCR. Of around 84,000 distinct CDR3 sequences listed, approximately 15% were seen once; the top ten hold roughly 7.2%. CDR1 and CDR2 (germline): MDHEN, SYDVKM. V lost 2 bases to trimming and J lost 5 bases, with 11 bases between them. The CDR3 covers 14 residues. This TCR came from an adult who was a healthcare worker with PCR-confirmed SARS-CoV-2 infection or an uninfected control (not recorded which). Specimen: whole blood. The chain uses TRBV28 and TRBJ2-3; no firm D call. CDR3: CASSLNVLGDTQYF. CDR3 nucleotides: TGTGCCAGCAGTTTAAACGTCCTCGGAGATACGCAGTATTTT. Drawing the rest from reference TRBV28 and TRBJ2-3, the complete variable domain is DVKVTQSSRYLVKRTGEKVFLECVQDMDHENMFWYRQDPGLGLRLIYFSYDVKMKEKGDIPEGYSVSREKKERFSLILESASTNQTSMYLCASSLNVLGDTQYFGPGTRLTVL.